Presented here are 28 T cell receptor beta chains from one specimen sequenced in a study of shared clonotypes between healthy human individuals. Sequencing was performed with immunoSEQ multiplex PCR; in TCRdb, only in-frame clones are kept and a portion is missing. The sample lists 800,000 to 950,000 clones, about 96% occurring once. CD45RO-negative, CCR7-selected cells formed the naive CD8 fraction, which excluded terminally differentiated effector memory CD45RA+ cells. Input material: naive CD8+ T cells sorted from blood. Receptor source: a man between 25 and 39 years old in good health.

This chain links TRBV7-2 with TRBJ2-7; 7 positions agree with TRBD1. This CDR3 has 14 residues. J gave up 6 bases and V 5 bases, and 10 bases lay outside the gene matches. Per the germline V gene, CDR1 is SGHTA and CDR2 is FQGNSA. This chain's CDR3 is CASSPDRDDVEQYF. CDR3 coding DNA: TGTGCCAGCAGCCCCGACAGGGACGATGTCGAGCAGTACTTC.

The chain recombines TRBV11-2 with TRBJ2-1; 8 bases are shared with TRBD2. The CDR3 is made up of 16 amino acids. Germline V CDR1 and CDR2: SGHAT, FQNNGV. V lost 0 bases to trimming and J lost 3 bases; unmatched junction nucleotides: 4. The CDR3 sequence is CASSLDFSGNYNEQFF. The CDR3 DNA reads as TGTGCCAGCAGCTTAGATTTTAGCGGGAACTACAATGAGCAGTTCTTC. The entire variable domain, with the rest obtained from reference TRBV11-2 and TRBJ2-1, is as follows: EAGVAQSPRYKIIEKRQSVAFWCNPISGHATLYWYQQILGQGPKLLIQFQNNGVVDDSQLPKDRFSAERLKGVDSTLKIQPAKLEDSAVYLCASSLDFSGNYNEQFFGPGTRLTVL.

With respect to this clone: Within the sample, other DNA sequences also encode this same CDR3. The chain is built from TRBV9 and TRBJ2-1, with D unresolved. V lost 0 bases and J 4 bases, leaving 5 bases between the germline ends. The V gene's germline CDR1 is SGDLS and CDR2 YYNGEE. This CDR3 spans 13 amino acids. CDR3: CASSVGSYNEQFF. The CDR3 bases are TGTGCCAGCAGCGTAGGAAGTTACAATGAGCAGTTCTTC.

The V and J genes are TRBV27 and TRBJ2-5; 8 bases line up with TRBD2. Germline CDR1 reads MNHEY; CDR2 reads SMNVEV (reference sequence). This CDR3 region has 14 residues. Trimming at V came to 5 bases and at J to 7 bases, leaving 9 bases not matched to a gene. The CDR3 DNA is TGTGCCAGCAGTCCTCTTTCGGCGGGGGGGACCCAGTACTTC. It yields the protein CASSPLSAGGTQYF.

The chain links TRBV13 to TRBJ2-7; 9 bases are shared with TRBD2. The junction had 11 bases not matched to a gene; V was cut back by 5 bases and J by 3 bases. The V gene's germline CDR1 is PRHDT and CDR2 FYEKMQ (reference sequence). This CDR3 spans 16 amino acids. CDR3: CASSPYSASGNYEQYF. The CDR3 coding sequence is TGTGCCAGCAGCCCTTATAGTGCTAGCGGGAACTACGAGCAGTACTTC.

The rearrangement links TRBV6-1 to TRBJ1-5, with D maybe TRBD1 (6 bases). Looked up from germline, CDR1 is MNHNS and CDR2 is SASEGT. The CDR3 is 14 residues long. V lost 3 bases to trimming and J lost 4 bases, with 10 bases between them. DNA of the CDR3: TGTGCCAGCAGTGATATAACAGGGAATCAGCCCCAGCATTTT. Its translation: CASSDITGNQPQHF.

The DNA for the CDR3 is TGTGCCAGCAGACATGCTTTGAGAGATACGCAGTATTTT. It specifies CASRHALRDTQYF. The chain combines TRBV27 with TRBJ2-3, with no clear D. The CDR3 runs to 13 residues. CDR1 and CDR2 (germline): MNHEY, SMNVEV (reference sequence). With 6 bases removed from V and 5 bases from J, the gap between germline ends came to 12 bases.

The chain uses TRBV7-9 and TRBJ2-5; the match to TRBD2 covers 8 bases. Germline trimming cut 1 base from V and 4 bases from J; bases unmatched to any gene: 2. Looked up from germline, CDR1 is SEHNR and CDR2 is FQNEAQ (reference sequence). The CDR3 runs 14 residues. The CDR3 loop reads CASSLESGRETQYF. DNA of the CDR3: TGTGCCAGCAGCTTAGAGAGCGGGAGAGAGACCCAGTACTTC.

The CDR3 DNA is TGTGCCACGGGTCCCTCTGGAAACACCATATATTTT. The encoded protein is CATGPSGNTIYF. The rearrangement uses TRBV7-9 and TRBJ1-3; no clear D. Germline V gene lookup returns CDR1 SEHNR and CDR2 FQNEAQ (reference sequence). This CDR3 is 12 amino acids long. V gave up 10 bases and J gave up 0 bases, with 7 bases separating them.

The V gene is TRBV5-1, the J gene TRBJ1-2; D is possibly TRBD1 (6 bases). This CDR3 contains 14 residues. The germline V gene has CDR1 SGHRS and CDR2 YFSETQ. V was shortened by 4 bases and J by 2 bases, with 12 bases between the two germline ends. The CDR3 spells CASSPAQGNYGYTF. In DNA form, the CDR3 reads TGCGCCAGCAGCCCCGCGCAGGGGAACTATGGCTACACCTTC.

Worth noting for this clone: The same CDR3 is also encoded by other DNA sequences in this sample. V gene TRBV9 combines with J gene TRBJ2-7; D remains ambiguous. Germline CDR1 is SGDLS and CDR2 is YYNGEE. Trimming left V 4 bases short and J 4 bases short, with 12 bases between. The CDR3 sequence is 13 residues long. The CDR3 loop reads CASSPQVGYEQYF. Written as DNA, the CDR3 is TGTGCCAGCAGCCCTCAAGTAGGGTACGAGCAGTACTTC.

The J gene is TRBJ1-5, the V gene TRBV28, with D tentatively TRBD1 (5 bases). Trimming removed 3 bases at V and 6 bases at J, with 12 bases between. This CDR3 is 14 amino acids long. Germline-derived CDR1 and CDR2 are MDHEN and SYDVKM. The CDR3: CASSFGGTGQPQHF. For the CDR3, the DNA is TGTGCCAGCAGTTTTGGAGGGACTGGTCAGCCCCAGCATTTT. The complete variable domain, with remaining parts taken from reference TRBV28 and TRBJ1-5, reads DVKVTQSSRYLVKRTGEKVFLECVQDMDHENMFWYRQDPGLGLRLIYFSYDVKMKEKGDIPEGYSVSREKKERFSLILESASTNQTSMYLCASSFGGTGQPQHFGDGTRLSIL.

The CDR3 sequence is CASSEGERAGDTYEQYF. The CDR3 DNA follows: TGTGCCAGCAGTGAAGGGGAGAGAGCGGGAGATACCTACGAGCAGTACTTC. The V and J genes are TRBV6-1 and TRBJ2-7, with 8 positions matching TRBD2. The V segment lost 1 base and the J segment 2 bases; nucleotides outside the gene matches: 10. The germline V gene has CDR1 MNHNS and CDR2 SASEGT. This CDR3 spans 17 amino acids.

This clone was observed a single time. The V and J genes are TRBV11-2 and TRBJ2-7, with D unresolved. Trimming left V 5 bases short and J 3 bases short, with 11 bases between. Germline V gene data show CDR1 as SGHAT and CDR2 as FQNNGV. The CDR3 has 13 residues. The CDR3: CASSQTLIYEQYF. DNA of the CDR3: TGTGCCAGCAGCCAGACCCTCATCTACGAGCAGTACTTC.

The chain combines TRBV10-1 with TRBJ2-1; the D gene is possibly TRBD2 (5 bases). Germline assignment: CDR1 WNHNN and CDR2 SYGVQD (reference sequence). The CDR3 consists of 15 residues. The germline V and J ends were trimmed by 3 bases and 2 bases, with 11 bases remaining between them. The DNA of the CDR3 is TGCGCCAGCAGTGACCGGACTCTGCCCTACAATGAGCAGTTCTTC. This translates into CASSDRTLPYNEQFF.

The rearrangement joins TRBV7-2 to TRBJ2-7, with D possibly being TRBD2 (6 bases). The CDR3 has 16 residues. Trimming took off 2 bases at V and 0 bases at J, with 14 bases between the two ends. CDR1 and CDR2 from the germline V gene are SGHTA and FQGNSA. The CDR3 sequence: CASSLIAGSSSYEQYF. CDR3 sequence (DNA): TGTGCCAGCAGCTTAATTGCGGGATCCAGCTCCTACGAGCAGTACTTC. Full variable domain (outside the CDR3, taken from reference TRBV7-2 and TRBJ2-7): GAGVSQSPSNKVTEKGKDVELRCDPISGHTALYWYRQSLGQGLEFLIYFQGNSAPDKSGLPSDRFSAERTGGSVSTLTIQRTQQEDSAVYLCASSLIAGSSSYEQYFGPGTRLTVT.

The J gene is TRBJ1-1, the V gene TRBV4-1; 9 bases map to TRBD1. Germline V CDR1 and CDR2: MGHRA, YSYEKL. CDR3 length: 14 residues. The V and J ends lost 4 bases and 4 bases, in that order; junction bases with no gene match: 4. The CDR3 nucleotides read TGCGCCAGCAGCCTAGAACAGGGGGCCACTGAAGCTTTCTTT. This codes for CASSLEQGATEAFF.

The V and J genes are TRBV16 and TRBJ2-3, with D tentatively TRBD2 (5 bases). CDR1 KGHSY and CDR2 FQNENV come from the germline V gene. This CDR3 is built from 16 residues. Trimming left V 4 bases short and J 2 bases short, with 16 bases between. CDR3 in amino acids: CASSLTRALNTDTQYF. DNA of the CDR3: TGTGCCAGCAGCCTAACGAGGGCCTTAAACACAGATACGCAGTATTTT.

The chain combines TRBV7-8 with TRBJ2-1, with D possibly matching TRBD2 (5 bases). V was pared by 1 base and J by 9 bases, with 13 bases between. In germline, CDR1 is SGHVS, CDR2 FQNEAQ. The CDR3 is made up of 14 amino acids. CDR3 coding DNA: TGTGCCAGCAGCTTAGGAGCCCGAGGGATTGAGCAGTTCTTC. As protein: CASSLGARGIEQFF. The full variable domain, completed using reference TRBV7-8 and TRBJ2-1, is GAGVSQSPRYKVAKRGQDVALRCDPISGHVSLFWYQQALGQGPEFLTYFQNEAQLDKSGLPSDRFFAERPEGSVSTLKIQRTQQEDSAVYLCASSLGARGIEQFFGPGTRLTVL.

The gene calls are TRBV6-1 and TRBJ1-5, with D possibly matching TRBD1 (6 bases). V lost 6 bases and J lost 6, with 18 bases in between. Germline lookup yields CDR1 MNHNS and CDR2 SASEGT. The CDR3 is made up of 15 amino acids. CDR3 region: CASRLLWPGAQPQHF. The CDR3 bases are TGTGCCAGCAGGCTCCTGTGGCCAGGGGCTCAGCCCCAGCATTTT.

The chain joins TRBV27 to TRBJ1-5; D is undetermined. This CDR3 is 15 amino acids long. Germline V lookup: CDR1 MNHEY, CDR2 SMNVEV (reference sequence). Trimming stripped 6 bases from V and 2 bases from J, with 14 bases between. CDR3 region: CASREGRSGNQPQHF. DNA of the CDR3: TGTGCCAGCAGGGAGGGTCGGAGCGGCAATCAGCCCCAGCATTTT.

The chain is built from TRBV5-1 and TRBJ1-2; TRBD1 is a possible D gene (6 bases). Trimming cost V 0 bases and J 0 bases, with 9 bases left between them. There are 15 residues in the CDR3. The germline CDR1 and CDR2 sequences are SGHRS and YFSETQ. CDR3 in amino acids: CASSLDRAANYGYTF. As DNA, the CDR3 is TGCGCCAGCAGCTTGGACAGGGCAGCTAACTATGGCTACACCTTC.

The V gene is TRBV7-9, the J gene TRBJ2-7; D perhaps matches TRBD1 (6 bases). V gave up 4 bases and J gave up 3 bases, with 19 bases separating them. The germline CDR1 and CDR2 sequences are SEHNR and FQNEAQ (reference sequence). This CDR3 spans 16 amino acids. In DNA, the CDR3 is TGTGCCAGCAGCTCTTCGACAGGATATTCCAACTACGAGCAGTACTTC. It encodes CASSSSTGYSNYEQYF.

The rearrangement uses TRBV5-1 and TRBJ1-1; D is undetermined. CDR3 length equals 14 residues. Germline loops: CDR1 SGHRS, CDR2 YFSETQ. V lost 0 bases, J lost 0 bases, and 6 bases lay in between. The CDR3 here is CASSLEDLNTEAFF. CDR3 DNA: TGCGCCAGCAGCTTGGAGGATCTGAACACTGAAGCTTTCTTT.

This rearrangement joins TRBV6-1 to TRBJ2-7; D is possibly TRBD1 (5 bases). The CDR3 is 15 amino acids. Germline CDR1 reads MNHNS; CDR2 reads SASEGT. Trimming took off 3 bases at V and 0 bases at J, with 12 bases between the two ends. CDR3 loop: CASSETVRSSYEQYF. The CDR3 DNA sequence: TGTGCCAGCAGTGAGACAGTCAGGAGCTCCTACGAGCAGTACTTC.

V gene TRBV27 combines with J gene TRBJ1-2; a possible D gene is TRBD1 (6 bases). The CDR3 contains 15 residues. V was trimmed by 5 bases and J by 4 bases, leaving 17 bases between them. Germline CDR1 is MNHEY and CDR2 is SMNVEV (reference sequence). The CDR3 DNA is TGTGCCAGCAGTCGAGCAGGGGACAAAGCCTATGGCTACACCTTC. Its protein product is CASSRAGDKAYGYTF.

This sequence joins TRBV11-2 and TRBJ1-1, with no clear D. V lost 0 bases, J lost 1 base, and 6 bases lay in between. The CDR3 extends over 14 amino acids. Germline V gene data show CDR1 as SGHAT and CDR2 as FQNNGV. The DNA for the CDR3 is TGTGCCAGCAGCTTAGATTATGGGAACACTGAAGCTTTCTTT. Translation gives CASSLDYGNTEAFF.

The chain recombines TRBV19 with TRBJ2-7, with D uncertain. CDR3 size: 14 residues. Germline V gene sequence: CDR1 LNHDA, CDR2 SQIVND (reference sequence). V lost 6 bases and J lost 0, with 12 bases in between. CDR3 residues: CASRVSRYSYEQYF. CDR3 bases: TGTGCCAGTAGGGTGTCGCGGTACTCCTACGAGCAGTACTTC.